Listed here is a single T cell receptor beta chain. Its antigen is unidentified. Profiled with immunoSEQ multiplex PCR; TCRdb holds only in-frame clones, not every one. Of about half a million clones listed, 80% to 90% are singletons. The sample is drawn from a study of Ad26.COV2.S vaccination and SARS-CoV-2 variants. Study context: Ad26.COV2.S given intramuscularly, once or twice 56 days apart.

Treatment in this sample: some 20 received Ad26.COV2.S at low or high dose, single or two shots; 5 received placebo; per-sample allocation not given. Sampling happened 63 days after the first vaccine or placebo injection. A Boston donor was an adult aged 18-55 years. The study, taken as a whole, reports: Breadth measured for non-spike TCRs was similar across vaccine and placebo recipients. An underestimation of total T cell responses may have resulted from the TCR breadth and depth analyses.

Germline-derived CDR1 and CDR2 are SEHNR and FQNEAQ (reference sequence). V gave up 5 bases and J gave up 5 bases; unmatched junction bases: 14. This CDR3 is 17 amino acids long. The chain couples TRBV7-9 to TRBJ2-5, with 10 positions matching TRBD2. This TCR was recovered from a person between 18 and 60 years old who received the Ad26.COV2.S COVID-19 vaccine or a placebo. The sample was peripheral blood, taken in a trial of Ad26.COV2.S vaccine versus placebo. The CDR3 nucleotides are TGTGCCAGCAGCGTCACCCGGGCTAGCGGGAGTTGGGAGACCCAGTACTTC. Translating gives CASSVTRASGSWETQYF.